Presented here are 3 T cell receptor beta chains from one specimen sequenced in a study of T cells after yellow fever vaccination. Using its own MiXCR run on the 5' RACE reads, TCRdb lists one record per CDR3 protein. This table holds 450,000 to 550,000 distinct CDR3 sequences, about a fifth found once. The source was PBMCs, collected approximately 22 days after the first yellow fever vaccination. These receptors came from a man aged 18 to 35 who received the YFV17D yellow fever vaccine.

This clonotype was counted between two and nine times. The chain is built from TRBV2 and TRBJ2-3; perhaps TRBD1 as D (6 bases). Germline values: CDR1 SNHLY, CDR2 FYNNEI. The germline V and J ends were trimmed by 6 bases and 0 bases, with 13 bases remaining between them. The CDR3 sequence is 15 residues long. The CDR3 sequence is CASSAQGRSTDTQYF. As DNA, the CDR3 is TGTGCCAGCAGCGCACAGGGTAGGAGCACAGATACGCAGTATTTT.

The chain recombines TRBV20-1 with TRBJ2-2; 7 positions match TRBD2. The CDR3 runs 15 residues. With 1 base clipped from V and 4 bases from J, the junction kept 6 bases outside the gene matches. Per the germline V gene, CDR1 is DFQATT and CDR2 is SNEGSKA (reference sequence). This chain's CDR3 is CSARASSGLTGELFF. The CDR3, as DNA: TGCAGTGCTAGAGCCTCTAGCGGACTCACCGGGGAGCTGTTTTTT.

The chain combines TRBV6-1 with TRBJ2-3; D might be TRBD2 (5 bases). Germline V gives CDR1 MNHNS, CDR2 SASEGT. The length of the CDR3 is 16 residues. V was shortened by 8 bases and J by 0 bases, with 18 bases between the two germline ends. CDR3 sequence reads: CASAQGGYASTDTQYF. For the CDR3, the DNA is TGTGCCAGCGCCCAAGGCGGGTATGCTAGCACAGATACGCAGTATTTT.